These 9 T cell receptor beta chains came from one sample sequenced in a study of T cells in tuberculosis. Method: immunoSEQ multiplex PCR; TCRdb's copy keeps in-frame clones and lacks some. The profile shows roughly 44,000 clones, 90% to 95% of them singletons. Sequences were obtained from PBMCs. The receptors here all came from a donor aged 10 to 29 with latent tuberculosis or without tuberculosis infection.

This chain connects TRBV30 to TRBJ2-1; 8 positions agree with TRBD2. The germline gives CDR1 GTSNPN, CDR2 SVGIG (reference sequence). This CDR3 has 16 residues. The V segment lost 2 bases and the J segment 2 bases; nucleotides outside the gene matches: 8. CDR3 in amino acids: CAWSLSGSFPYNEQFF. The DNA for the CDR3 is TGTGCCTGGAGTTTAAGCGGGAGTTTCCCCTACAATGAGCAGTTCTTC.

J is TRBJ1-1 and V is TRBV18; 12 bases map to TRBD1. V lost 3 bases and J lost 4; bases outside the gene matches: 6. Germline V gene data show CDR1 as KGHSH and CDR2 as LQKENI. This CDR3 region has 16 residues. CDR3 DNA: TGTGCCAGCTCACCTGGGGACAGGGGGCAGGGCACTGAAGCTTTCTTT. The encoded protein is CASSPGDRGQGTEAFF.

V is TRBV19 and J is TRBJ2-7; D possibly corresponds to TRBD1 (6 bases). Trimming removed 8 bases at V and 3 bases at J, with 20 bases between. Germline CDR1 LNHDA, CDR2 SQIVND (reference sequence). The CDR3 covers 15 residues. DNA of the CDR3: TGTGCCAGTCAGATGGCCACAGGGATTGTCTACGAGCAGTACTTC. It specifies CASQMATGIVYEQYF.

The genes are TRBV2 and TRBJ2-7, with D uncertain. Trimming took 2 bases from V and 0 from J, leaving 11 bases between them. CDR3 length equals 15 residues. Germline CDR1 is SNHLY and CDR2 is FYNNEI. The CDR3 DNA sequence: TGTGCCAGCAGTGAAAGGAGTTTACCCTCCTACGAGCAGTACTTC. Protein: CASSERSLPSYEQYF.

CDR3 coding DNA: TGCGCCAGCAGCTTGGCGGGACTAGCGGGGCACAATGAGCAGTTCTTC. Its translation is CASSLAGLAGHNEQFF. V usage is TRBV5-1 and J usage is TRBJ2-1; 13 bases match TRBD2. J gave up 5 bases and V 0 bases, and 2 bases lay outside the gene matches. Germline CDR1 is SGHRS and CDR2 is YFSETQ. The CDR3 covers 16 residues.

The chain uses TRBV18 and TRBJ2-3; 11 nucleotides match TRBD1. The length of the CDR3 is 17 residues. V lost 3 bases to trimming and J lost 2 bases; unmatched junction nucleotides: 7. Germline V gene data show CDR1 as KGHSH and CDR2 as LQKENI. The CDR3 region is CASSPNGTGGYTDTQYF. The DNA of the CDR3 is TGTGCCAGCTCACCGAACGGGACAGGGGGGTACACAGATACGCAGTATTTT.

The chain employs TRBV5-6 and TRBJ2-5; D gene unclear. Germline V gene data show CDR1 as SGHDT and CDR2 as YYEEEE. This CDR3 comprises 15 residues. Trimming shortened V by 0 bases and J by 4 bases, and 13 bases separated the two germline ends. The CDR3 protein is CASSLDPRMGETQYF. As DNA, the CDR3 is TGTGCCAGCAGCTTGGACCCTAGGATGGGAGAGACCCAGTACTTC.

The chain recombines TRBV6-5 with TRBJ1-4, with 7 bases matching TRBD1. The CDR3 is 16 residues long. The ends lost 4 bases at V and 3 bases at J; junction bases unmatched: 8. CDR1 MNHEY and CDR2 SVGAGI come from the germline V gene. CDR3 coding DNA: TGTGCCAGCAGTTTTACAGGGGTATTGGCTAATGAAAAACTGTTTTTT. Translation: CASSFTGVLANEKLFF.

The CDR3 loop is CSVESTGGWGEQYF. The CDR3 DNA reads TGCAGCGTTGAGTCGACAGGGGGCTGGGGTGAGCAGTACTTC. J is TRBJ2-7 and V is TRBV29-1; 10 bases align to TRBD1. CDR1 SQVTM and CDR2 ANQGSEA come from the germline V gene. The CDR3 is 14 residues long. V shed 3 bases and J 7 bases; nucleotides not matched to a gene: 9.